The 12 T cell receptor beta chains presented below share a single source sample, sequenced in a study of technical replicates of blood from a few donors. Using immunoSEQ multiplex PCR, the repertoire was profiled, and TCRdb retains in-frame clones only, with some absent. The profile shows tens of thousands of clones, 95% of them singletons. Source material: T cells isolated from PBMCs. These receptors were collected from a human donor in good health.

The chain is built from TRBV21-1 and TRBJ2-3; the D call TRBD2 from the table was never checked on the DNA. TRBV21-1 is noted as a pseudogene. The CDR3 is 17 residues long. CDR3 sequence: CASSKAGGDYGEDTQYF. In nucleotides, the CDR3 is TGTGCCAGCAGCAAAGCCGGCGGGGACTATGGGGAGGATACGCAGTATTTT.

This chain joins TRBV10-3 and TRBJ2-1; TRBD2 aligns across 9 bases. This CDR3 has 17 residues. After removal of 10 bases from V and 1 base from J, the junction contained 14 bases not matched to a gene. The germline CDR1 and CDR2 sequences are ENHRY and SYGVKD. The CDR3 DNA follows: TGTGCCACGAGGGGAGGCGGGGGGGCCTCTTCCTACAATGAGCAGTTCTTC. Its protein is CATRGGGGASSYNEQFF.

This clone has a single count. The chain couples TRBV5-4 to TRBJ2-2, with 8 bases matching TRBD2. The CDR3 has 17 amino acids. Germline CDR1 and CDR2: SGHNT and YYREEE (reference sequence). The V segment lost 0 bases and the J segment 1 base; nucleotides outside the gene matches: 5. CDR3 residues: CASSLVGGGLNTGELFF. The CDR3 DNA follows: TGTGCCAGCAGCTTGGTCGGCGGGGGGCTGAACACCGGGGAGCTGTTTTTT.

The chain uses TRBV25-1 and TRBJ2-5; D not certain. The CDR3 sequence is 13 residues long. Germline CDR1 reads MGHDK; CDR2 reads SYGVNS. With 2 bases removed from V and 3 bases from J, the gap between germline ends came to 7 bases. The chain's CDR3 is CASSELRKETQYF. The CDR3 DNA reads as TGTGCCAGCAGTGAACTCAGAAAAGAGACCCAGTACTTC.

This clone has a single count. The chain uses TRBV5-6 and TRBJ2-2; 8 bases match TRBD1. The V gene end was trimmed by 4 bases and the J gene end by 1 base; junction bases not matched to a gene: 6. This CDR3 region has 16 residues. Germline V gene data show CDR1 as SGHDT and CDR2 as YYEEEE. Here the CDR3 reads CASSPTGTGNTGELFF. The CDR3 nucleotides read TGTGCCAGCAGCCCGACCGGGACAGGGAACACCGGGGAGCTGTTTTTT.

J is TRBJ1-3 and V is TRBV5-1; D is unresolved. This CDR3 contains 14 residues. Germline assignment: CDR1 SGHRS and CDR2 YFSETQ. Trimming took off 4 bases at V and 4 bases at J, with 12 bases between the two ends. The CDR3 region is CASSLDTEGNTIYF. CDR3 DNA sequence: TGCGCCAGCAGCCTTGACACTGAGGGAAACACCATATATTTT.

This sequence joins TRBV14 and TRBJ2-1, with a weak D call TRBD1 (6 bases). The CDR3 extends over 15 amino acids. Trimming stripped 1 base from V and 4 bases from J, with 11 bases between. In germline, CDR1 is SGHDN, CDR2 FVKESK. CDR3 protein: CASSQGRQVYNEQFF. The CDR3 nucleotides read TGTGCCAGCAGCCAAGGCAGACAGGTATACAATGAGCAGTTCTTC.

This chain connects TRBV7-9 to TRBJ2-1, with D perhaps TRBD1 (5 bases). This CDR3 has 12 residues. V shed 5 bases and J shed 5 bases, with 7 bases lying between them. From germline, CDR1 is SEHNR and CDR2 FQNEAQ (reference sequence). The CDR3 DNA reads TGTGCCAGCAGCCCACAGGACAATGAGCAGTTCTTC. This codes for CASSPQDNEQFF.

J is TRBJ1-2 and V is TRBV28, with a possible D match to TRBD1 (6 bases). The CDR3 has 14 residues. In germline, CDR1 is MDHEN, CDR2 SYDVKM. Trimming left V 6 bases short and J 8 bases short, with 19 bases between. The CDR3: CASRAGSPGGGYTF. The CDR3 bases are TGTGCCAGCAGGGCAGGGAGCCCTGGGGGCGGCTACACCTTC.

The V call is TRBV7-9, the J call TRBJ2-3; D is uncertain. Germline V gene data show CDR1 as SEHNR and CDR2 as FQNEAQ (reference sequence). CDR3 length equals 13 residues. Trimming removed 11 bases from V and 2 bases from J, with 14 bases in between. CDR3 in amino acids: CAYTATNTDTQYF. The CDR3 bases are TGTGCCTATACTGCCACTAACACAGATACGCAGTATTTT.

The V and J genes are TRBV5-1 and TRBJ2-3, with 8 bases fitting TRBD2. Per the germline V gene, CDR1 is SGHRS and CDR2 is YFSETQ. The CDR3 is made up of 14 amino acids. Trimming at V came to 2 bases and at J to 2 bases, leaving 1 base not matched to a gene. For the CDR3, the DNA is TGCGCCAGCAGCTTTAGCGGGGACACAGATACGCAGTATTTT. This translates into CASSFSGDTDTQYF.

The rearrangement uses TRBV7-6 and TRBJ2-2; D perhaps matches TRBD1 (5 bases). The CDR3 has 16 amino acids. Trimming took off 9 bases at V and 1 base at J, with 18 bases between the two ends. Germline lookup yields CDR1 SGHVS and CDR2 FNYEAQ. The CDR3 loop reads CASTPQVLKNTGELFF. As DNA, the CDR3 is TGTGCCAGTACCCCACAGGTGCTCAAGAACACCGGGGAGCTGTTTTTT.